A single sample is the source of the 24 T cell receptor beta chains below, sequenced in a study of T cell responses to AZD1222 COVID-19 vaccine. Assay used: immunoSEQ multiplex PCR; TCRdb lists only in-frame clones, some missing. The table shows roughly 97,000 clones, with approximately 86% occurring only once. The starting material was peripheral blood, obtained 28 days after the second dose of the MenACWY control vaccine. The receptors originated from an adult who received the MenACWY meningococcal vaccine as a control.

The rearrangement joins TRBV11-2 to TRBJ1-1, with a tentative D call TRBD1 (5 bases). V lost 5 bases to trimming and J lost 3 bases, with 10 bases between them. Germline CDR1 reads SGHAT; CDR2 reads FQNNGV. The CDR3 is 13 amino acids. This CDR3 reads CASSLPGYTEAFF. The DNA of the CDR3 is TGTGCCAGCAGCCTACCAGGGTACACTGAAGCTTTCTTT.

The chain employs TRBV7-9 and TRBJ1-4; 12 positions agree with TRBD1. Per germline, CDR1 SEHNR and CDR2 FQNEAQ (reference sequence). V shed 5 bases and J 7 bases; nucleotides not matched to a gene: 2. The CDR3 extends over 14 amino acids. CDR3 bases: TGTGCCAGCAGCATGGGACAGGGGGCTGAAAAACTGTTTTTT. This sequence encodes CASSMGQGAEKLFF.

The gene calls are TRBV6-6 and TRBJ2-2; TRBD2 might be the D (6 bases). Trimming stripped 0 bases from V and 2 bases from J, with 10 bases between. Germline CDR1 MNHNY, CDR2 SVGAGI (reference sequence). This CDR3 spans 16 amino acids. This CDR3 reads CASSYSGLVNTGELFF. CDR3 nucleotide sequence: TGTGCCAGCAGTTACTCGGGACTTGTAAACACCGGGGAGCTGTTTTTT.

The rearrangement links TRBV2 to TRBJ2-3; D possibly corresponds to TRBD2 (6 bases). Trimming stripped 4 bases from V and 4 bases from J, with 9 bases between. The length of the CDR3 is 13 residues. In germline, CDR1 is SNHLY, CDR2 FYNNEI. CDR3 amino acids: CASSAGGSDTQYF. The CDR3 DNA reads as TGTGCCAGCAGTGCTGGGGGGTCAGATACGCAGTATTTT.

The V gene is TRBV19, the J gene TRBJ2-2; no firm D call. V gave up 6 bases and J gave up 6 bases, with 8 bases separating them. The germline V gene has CDR1 LNHDA and CDR2 SQIVND (reference sequence). This CDR3 is 12 amino acids long. Written as DNA, the CDR3 is TGTGCCAGTAGCAACTACCCCGGGGAGCTGTTTTTT. Protein sequence: CASSNYPGELFF. The entire variable domain, with the rest obtained from reference TRBV19 and TRBJ2-2, is as follows: DGGITQSPKYLFRKEGQNVTLSCEQNLNHDAMYWYRQDPGQGLRLIYYSQIVNDFQKGDIAEGYSVSREKKESFPLTVTSAQKNPTAFYLCASSNYPGELFFGEGSRLTVL.

V gene TRBV3-1 (or the pseudogene TRBV3-2) combines with J gene TRBJ2-2, with TRBD1 matching 7 bases. This CDR3 is 17 amino acids long. The V and J ends lost 1 base and 2 bases, in that order; junction bases with no gene match: 7. From germline, CDR1 is LGHDT and CDR2 YNNKEL (reference sequence). CDR3 region: CASSQVSRGSNTGELFF. The CDR3 nucleotides read TGTGCCAGCAGCCAAGTATCCAGGGGGTCTAACACCGGGGAGCTGTTTTTT.

The V call is TRBV19, the J call TRBJ1-1; the D gene is possibly TRBD1 (6 bases). V was clipped by 5 bases and J by 2 bases, with 12 bases between them. Germline CDR1 is LNHDA and CDR2 is SQIVND (reference sequence). This CDR3 has 14 residues. The DNA of the CDR3 is TGTGCCAGTAGTCACCGACAGGTTAACACTGAAGCTTTCTTT. It is translated as CASSHRQVNTEAFF.

The chain joins TRBV7-2 to TRBJ1-3; a weak D match, TRBD1 (6 bases). This CDR3 contains 15 residues. Germline CDR1 reads SGHTA; CDR2 reads FQGNSA. Trimming pared 1 base from V and 4 bases from J, leaving 11 bases between. The CDR3 nucleotides read TGTGCCAGCAGCTTAGGGGGGGCATGGGGAAACACCATATATTTT. Its translation: CASSLGGAWGNTIYF.

V and J are TRBV5-6 and TRBJ2-2; D is ambiguous. CDR1 and CDR2 (germline): SGHDT, YYEEEE. This CDR3 has 14 amino acids. Trimming shortened V by 0 bases and J by 5 bases, and 8 bases separated the two germline ends. The CDR3 reads CASSLAGQTGELFF. CDR3 sequence (DNA): TGTGCCAGCAGCTTGGCGGGCCAGACCGGGGAGCTGTTTTTT.

The CDR3 spells CASSLLNTASTDTQYF. The CDR3 region has the DNA TGTGCCAGCAGCTTATTAAACACCGCTAGCACAGATACGCAGTATTTT. The chain has TRBV7-9 and TRBJ2-3; D gene uncertain. Trimming removed 2 bases at V and 0 bases at J, with 12 bases between. This CDR3 contains 16 residues. Germline CDR1 reads SEHNR; CDR2 reads FQNEAQ (reference sequence).

J is TRBJ2-1 and V is TRBV7-2; TRBD2 agrees at 9 bases. This CDR3 contains 16 residues. The germline V gene has CDR1 SGHTA and CDR2 FQGNSA. After removal of 4 bases from V and 0 bases from J, the junction contained 4 bases not matched to a gene. As DNA, the CDR3 is TGTGCCAGCAGCTCGAGCGGGGGGTCCTCCTACAATGAGCAGTTCTTC. It is translated as CASSSSGGSSYNEQFF.

Concerning this clone itself: Other DNA sequences of this sample code for an identical CDR3. The CDR3 coding sequence is TGTGCCAGCAGTTTAAACAGGGGTGAAAAACTGTTTTTT. It specifies CASSLNRGEKLFF. The chain uses TRBV12-3 or TRBV12-4 and TRBJ1-4, with 7 nucleotides matching TRBD1. The CDR3 sequence is 13 residues long. Trimming removed 2 bases from V and 7 bases from J; junction bases left unmatched: 1.

This clone was seen only once. The V gene is TRBV5-3, the J gene TRBJ1-3; maybe TRBD1 (6 bases). TRBV5-3 is assigned to the ORF class and has an uncertain function. This CDR3 comprises 15 residues. Trimming left V 5 bases short and J 0 bases short, with 12 bases between. The CDR3 DNA reads as TGTGCCAGAAGAAGTACAGGGAGCTCTGGAAACACCATATATTTT. Translated, it gives CARRSTGSSGNTIYF.

The chain couples TRBV7-9 to TRBJ2-5, with 9 bases identical to TRBD1. Germline assignment: CDR1 SEHNR and CDR2 FQNEAQ (reference sequence). V was clipped by 0 bases and J by 4 bases; unmatched bases: 6. This CDR3 has 16 residues. The CDR3 sequence: CASSLARETGGETQYF. The CDR3 DNA follows: TGTGCCAGCAGCTTAGCGAGGGAGACAGGGGGAGAGACCCAGTACTTC.

The rearrangement links TRBV19 to TRBJ2-6, with D perhaps TRBD1 (5 bases). Germline V gene sequence: CDR1 LNHDA, CDR2 SQIVND (reference sequence). Trimming removed 5 bases from V and 4 bases from J, with 24 bases in between. The CDR3 consists of 19 residues. The DNA of the CDR3 is TGTGCCAGTAGTCGTATCAGGACAAATCACAACGTCGGGGCCAACGTCCTGACTTTC. It codes for CASSRIRTNHNVGANVLTF.

The chain couples TRBV29-1 to TRBJ1-1; D unclear. Trimming stripped 3 bases from V and 1 base from J, with 9 bases between. CDR1 and CDR2 (germline): SQVTM, ANQGSEA. The CDR3 is made up of 13 amino acids. This CDR3 is CSVESWPNTEAFF. CDR3 DNA sequence: TGCAGCGTTGAGTCATGGCCGAACACTGAAGCTTTCTTT. The full variable domain, its missing parts supplied by reference TRBV29-1 and TRBJ1-1, is SAVISQKPSRDICQRGTSLTIQCQVDSQVTMMFWYRQQPGQSLTLIATANQGSEATYESGFVIDKFPISRPNLTFSTLTVSNMSPEDSSIYLCSVESWPNTEAFFGQGTRLTVV.

The chain joins TRBV29-1 to TRBJ1-1, with D possibly being TRBD1 (5 bases). CDR3 length: 15 amino acids. Germline CDR1 SQVTM, CDR2 ANQGSEA. Trimming removed 4 bases at V and 1 base at J, with 16 bases between. The CDR3 bases are TGCAGCGTTGTAGGTACAGGAGGGGCGAACACTGAAGCTTTCTTT. This encodes CSVVGTGGANTEAFF.

The chain combines TRBV2 with TRBJ1-2, with D unclear. CDR3 length: 12 residues. The V and J ends lost 7 bases and 8 bases respectively, with 14 bases between them. Per germline, CDR1 SNHLY and CDR2 FYNNEI. The CDR3 DNA sequence: TGTGCCAGCAAGTGGGTGGAGGGCGGCTACACCTTC. The encoded protein is CASKWVEGGYTF.

The chain combines TRBV11-2 with TRBJ2-1; 13 positions agree with TRBD2. Germline CDR1 and CDR2: SGHAT and FQNNGV. V gave up 5 bases and J gave up 7 bases; unmatched junction bases: 5. The CDR3 length is 15 residues. The CDR3 bases are TGTGCCAGCAGCCAACTAGCGGGGGGGCGTAATGAGCAGTTCTTC. Amino acids: CASSQLAGGRNEQFF.

The genes are TRBV27 and TRBJ2-3; 7 bases match TRBD1. The CDR3 runs to 16 residues. V was pared by 2 bases and J by 2 bases, with 7 bases of the junction left unmatched. The germline V gene encodes CDR1 MNHEY and CDR2 SMNVEV (reference sequence). CDR3 sequence reads: CASSLRTGFTTDTQYF. CDR3 nucleotides: TGTGCCAGCAGTTTAAGGACAGGCTTTACCACAGATACGCAGTATTTT.

A few counts support this clone. The V and J genes are TRBV7-2 and TRBJ2-5, with TRBD2 identical over 11 bases. Germline CDR1 reads SGHTA; CDR2 reads FQGNSA. The CDR3 contains 18 residues. Germline trimming cut 1 base from V and 5 bases from J; bases unmatched to any gene: 12. For the CDR3, the DNA is TGTGCCAGCAGCTTAGACTTAGCGGGGGGGCCCTGGAAGGAGACCCAGTACTTC. Amino acids: CASSLDLAGGPWKETQYF.

This chain connects TRBV12-3 or TRBV12-4 to TRBJ1-1; D is unclear. V was clipped by 3 bases and J by 3 bases, with 8 bases between them. The CDR3 sequence is 13 residues long. Here the CDR3 DNA reads TGTGCCAGCAGTTTCCGGGAGGACACTGAAGCTTTCTTT. Translated: CASSFREDTEAFF.

The genes are TRBV7-2 and TRBJ2-1; no clear D gene. Germline V gene lookup returns CDR1 SGHTA and CDR2 FQGNSA. The CDR3 totals 13 residues. V gave up 1 base and J gave up 9 bases, with 10 bases separating them. In nucleotides, the CDR3 is TGTGCCAGCAGCTTAGTCCGATTGGGTGAGCAGTTCTTC. It specifies CASSLVRLGEQFF.

The V gene is TRBV10-3, the J gene TRBJ1-1; D ambiguous. V lost 2 bases and J 0 bases, leaving 4 bases between the germline ends. The CDR3 has 13 residues. From germline, CDR1 is ENHRY and CDR2 SYGVKD. The CDR3 DNA is TGTGCCATCAGTGAGATCATGAACACTGAAGCTTTCTTT. Translating gives CAISEIMNTEAFF.